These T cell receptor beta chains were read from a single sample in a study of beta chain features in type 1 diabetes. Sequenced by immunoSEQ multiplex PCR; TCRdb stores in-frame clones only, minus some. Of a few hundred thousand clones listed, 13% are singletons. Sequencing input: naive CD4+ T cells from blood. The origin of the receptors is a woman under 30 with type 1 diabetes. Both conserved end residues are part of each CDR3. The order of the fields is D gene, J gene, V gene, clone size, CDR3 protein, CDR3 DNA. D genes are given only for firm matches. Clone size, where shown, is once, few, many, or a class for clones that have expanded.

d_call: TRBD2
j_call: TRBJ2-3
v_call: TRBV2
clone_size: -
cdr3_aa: CATNRDYLTDTQYF
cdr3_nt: TGTGCCACTAACCGGGACTACCTCACAGATACGCAGTATTTT

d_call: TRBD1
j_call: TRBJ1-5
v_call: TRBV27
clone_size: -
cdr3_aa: CASRGEDRQNQPQHF
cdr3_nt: TGTGCCAGCAGAGGAGAGGACAGGCAAAATCAGCCCCAGCATTTT

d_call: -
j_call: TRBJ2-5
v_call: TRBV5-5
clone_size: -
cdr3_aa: CASSAQSGKQSTQYF
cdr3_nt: TGTGCCAGCAGCGCCCAAAGCGGCAAGCAGTCTACCCAGTACTTC

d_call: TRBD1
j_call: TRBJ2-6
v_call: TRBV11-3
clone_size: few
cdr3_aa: CASSLTGGAGANVLTF
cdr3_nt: TGTGCCAGCAGCCTCACAGGGGGCGCCGGGGCCAACGTCCTGACTTTC

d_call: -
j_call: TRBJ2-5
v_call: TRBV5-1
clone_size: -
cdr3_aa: CASSWALTGETQYF
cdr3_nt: TGCGCCAGCAGCTGGGCGCTGACGGGGGAGACCCAGTACTTC

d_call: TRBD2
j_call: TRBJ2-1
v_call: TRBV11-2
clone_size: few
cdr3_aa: CASSALAGLHNEQFF
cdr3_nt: TGTGCCAGCAGCGCACTAGCGGGACTTCACAATGAGCAGTTCTTC

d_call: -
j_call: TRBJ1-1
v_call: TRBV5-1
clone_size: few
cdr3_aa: CASSSGQLNTEAFF
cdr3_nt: TGCGCCAGCAGCTCCGGACAGTTGAACACTGAAGCTTTCTTT

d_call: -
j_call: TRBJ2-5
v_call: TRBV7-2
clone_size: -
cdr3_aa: CASSLLVSQETQYF
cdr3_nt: TGTGCCAGCAGCTTATTGGTCAGCCAAGAGACCCAGTACTTC

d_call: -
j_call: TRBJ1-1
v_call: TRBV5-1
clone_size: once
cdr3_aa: CASSTQGNTEAFF
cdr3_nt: TGCGCCAGCAGCACGCAGGGGAACACTGAAGCTTTCTTT

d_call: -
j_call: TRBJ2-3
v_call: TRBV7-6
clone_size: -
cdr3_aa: CASSPGESTDTQYF
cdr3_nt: TGTGCCAGCAGCCCGGGGGAGAGCACAGATACGCAGTATTTT

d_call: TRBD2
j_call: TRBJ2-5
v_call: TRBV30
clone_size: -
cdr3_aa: CAWKGVGLAPQETQYF
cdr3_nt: TGTGCCTGGAAAGGGGTCGGACTAGCGCCTCAAGAGACCCAGTACTTC

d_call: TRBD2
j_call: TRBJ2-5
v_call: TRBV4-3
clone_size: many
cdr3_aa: CASSQETSGHDPRETQYF
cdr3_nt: TGCGCCAGCAGCCAAGAAACTAGCGGGCACGACCCCCGAGAGACCCAGTACTTC

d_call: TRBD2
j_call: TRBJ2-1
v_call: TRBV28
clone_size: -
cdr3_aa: CASSKPGLAGDEQFF
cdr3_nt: TGTGCCAGCAGTAAACCGGGACTAGCGGGAGATGAGCAGTTCTTC

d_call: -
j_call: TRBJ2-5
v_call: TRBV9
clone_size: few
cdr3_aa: CASSVGTVQETQYF
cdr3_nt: TGTGCCAGCAGCGTAGGGACAGTCCAAGAGACCCAGTACTTC

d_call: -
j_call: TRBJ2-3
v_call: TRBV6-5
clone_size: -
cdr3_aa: CASSYDYLTDTQYF
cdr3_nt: TGTGCCAGCAGTTACGACTACCTAACAGATACGCAGTATTTT

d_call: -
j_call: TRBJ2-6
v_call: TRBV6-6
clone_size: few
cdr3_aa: CASSPRAGANVLTF
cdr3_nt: TGTGCCAGCAGTCCCAGGGCTGGGGCCAACGTCCTGACTTTC

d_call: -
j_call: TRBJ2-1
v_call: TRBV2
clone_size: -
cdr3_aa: CASSATEAYNEQFF
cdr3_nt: TGTGCCAGCAGCGCGACAGAAGCCTACAATGAGCAGTTCTTC

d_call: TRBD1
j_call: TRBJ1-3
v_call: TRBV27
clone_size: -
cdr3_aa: CASSSRTGKGSGNTIYF
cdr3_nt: TGTGCCAGCAGTTCGAGGACAGGGAAAGGCTCTGGAAACACCATATATTTT

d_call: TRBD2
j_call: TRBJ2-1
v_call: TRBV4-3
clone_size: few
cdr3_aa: CASSQDRLAGDGEQFF
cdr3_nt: TGCGCCAGCAGCCAAGATCGGCTAGCGGGAGACGGTGAGCAGTTCTTC

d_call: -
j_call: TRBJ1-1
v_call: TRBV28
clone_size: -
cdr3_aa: CASSTLDSGIPEAFF
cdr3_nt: TGTGCCAGCAGTACCCTAGACTCAGGGATCCCTGAAGCTTTCTTT

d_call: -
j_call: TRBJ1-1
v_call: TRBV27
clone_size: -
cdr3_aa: CASSWAGQMNTEAFF
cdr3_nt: TGTGCCAGCAGTTGGGCCGGACAGATGAACACTGAAGCTTTCTTT

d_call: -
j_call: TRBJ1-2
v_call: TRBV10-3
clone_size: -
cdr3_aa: CATRGGGGGYTF
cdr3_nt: TGTGCCACCCGAGGGGGGGGCGGTGGCTACACCTTC

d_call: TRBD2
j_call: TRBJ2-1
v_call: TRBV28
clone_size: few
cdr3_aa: CASSPPRGRTSGSNEQFF
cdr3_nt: TGTGCCAGCAGCCCGCCTCGGGGGAGGACTAGCGGCAGCAATGAGCAGTTCTTC

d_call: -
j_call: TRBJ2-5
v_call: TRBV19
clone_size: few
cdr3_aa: CASSSPGGRETQYF
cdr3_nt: TGTGCCAGTAGTAGCCCCGGGGGTCGCGAGACCCAGTACTTC

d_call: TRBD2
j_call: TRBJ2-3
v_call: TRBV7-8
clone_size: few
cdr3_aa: CASRLSGRVGTDTQYF
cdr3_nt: TGTGCCAGCAGACTCAGCGGGAGGGTAGGGACAGATACGCAGTATTTT

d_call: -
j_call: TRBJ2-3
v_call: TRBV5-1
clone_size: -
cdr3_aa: CASSFRDTDTQYF
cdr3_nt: TGCGCCAGCAGCTTCCGGGACACAGATACGCAGTATTTT

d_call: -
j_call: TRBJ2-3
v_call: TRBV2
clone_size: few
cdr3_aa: CASSVRTLMYTQYF
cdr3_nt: TGTGCCAGCAGTGTGCGGACTTTGATGTATACGCAGTATTTT

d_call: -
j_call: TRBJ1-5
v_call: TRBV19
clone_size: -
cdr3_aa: CASSPPLRDTYQPQHF
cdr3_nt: TGTGCCAGTAGCCCCCCCCTCCGGGACACATATCAGCCCCAGCATTTT

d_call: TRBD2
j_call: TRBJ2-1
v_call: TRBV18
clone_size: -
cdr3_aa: CASSPVSGRIGEQFF
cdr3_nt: TGTGCCAGCTCACCAGTTAGCGGGAGAATAGGTGAGCAGTTCTTC

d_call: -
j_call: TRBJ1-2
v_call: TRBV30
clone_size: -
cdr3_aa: CAWTRAYGYTF
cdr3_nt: TGTGCCTGGACCAGGGCCTATGGCTACACCTTC

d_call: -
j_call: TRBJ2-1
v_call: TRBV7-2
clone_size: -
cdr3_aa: CASSSRNYNEQFF
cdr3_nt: TGTGCCAGCAGCTCCAGGAATTACAATGAGCAGTTCTTC